These 29 T cell receptor beta chains came from one sample sequenced in a study of cytomegalovirus exposure and HLA in healthy donors. Primers for the PCR totalled 60 Vbeta and 13 Jbeta. Generated by immunoSEQ multiplex PCR, the TCRdb table keeps only in-frame clones and is missing some. The sample contains approximately 160,000 clones, more than 65% of which appear only once. The material sequenced was PBMCs. The receptors stem from a man younger than 45 in good health and CMV-seropositive.

The V and J genes are TRBV5-5 and TRBJ2-5; 8 positions match TRBD2. CDR1 and CDR2 from the germline V gene are SGHKS and YYEKEE (reference sequence). The CDR3 spans 15 residues. V lost 0 bases, J lost 2 bases, and 3 bases stayed unmatched. The CDR3 nucleotides read TGTGCCAGCAGCTTGGACGGGAGGGGGCAAGAGACCCAGTACTTC. Protein: CASSLDGRGQETQYF.

The J gene is TRBJ2-7, the V gene TRBV6-6; 13 nucleotides align to TRBD2. This CDR3 spans 16 amino acids. The junction had 6 bases not matched to a gene; V was cut back by 5 bases and J by 2 bases. Germline V gene data show CDR1 as MNHNY and CDR2 as SVGAGI (reference sequence). The CDR3 DNA is TGTGCCAGCAGTCCGGGACTAGCGGGGACAACCTACGAGCAGTACTTC. This gives the protein CASSPGLAGTTYEQYF.

J is TRBJ1-2 and V is TRBV7-2; 9 nucleotides align to TRBD1. CDR1 SGHTA and CDR2 FQGNSA come from the germline V gene. J lost 8 bases, V lost 4 bases, and 11 bases had no gene match. The CDR3 is 15 amino acids. The CDR3 DNA is TGTGCCAGCAGCTCGTCTCGGGACAGGGTGGAGGGCTACACCTTC. Translating gives CASSSSRDRVEGYTF.

The V call is TRBV2, the J call TRBJ2-7, with 10 bases identical to TRBD1. V gave up 6 bases and J gave up 6 bases; unmatched junction bases: 5. The CDR3 runs to 13 residues. Germline assignment: CDR1 SNHLY and CDR2 FYNNEI. DNA for the CDR3: TGTGCCAGCAGGGGACAGGGGATAGGCGAGCAGTACTTC. This gives the protein CASRGQGIGEQYF. Full variable domain (missing parts from reference TRBV2 and TRBJ2-7): EPEVTQTPSHQVTQMGQEVILRCVPISNHLYFYWYRQILGQKVEFLVSFYNNEISEKSEIFDDQFSVERPDGSNFTLKIRSTKLEDSAMYFCASRGQGIGEQYFGPGTRLTVT.

The chain joins TRBV13 to TRBJ1-1; D is perhaps TRBD1 (5 bases). In germline, CDR1 is PRHDT, CDR2 FYEKMQ (reference sequence). V was clipped by 4 bases and J by 4 bases, with 16 bases between them. This CDR3 spans 15 amino acids. The CDR3 DNA follows: TGTGCCAGCAGCTATTCCCCGCAGGGCGGCACTGAAGCTTTCTTT. Amino acid sequence: CASSYSPQGGTEAFF.

This clone was recorded only once. The chain joins TRBV19 to TRBJ2-7, with TRBD1 matching 7 bases. Germline loops: CDR1 LNHDA, CDR2 SQIVND (reference sequence). V lost 5 bases to trimming and J lost 1 base; unmatched junction nucleotides: 8. The CDR3 extends over 15 amino acids. The CDR3 DNA follows: TGTGCCAGTAGTCACTCTGGGACAGCTTCCTACGAGCAGTACTTC. Translating gives CASSHSGTASYEQYF.

This chain joins TRBV19 and TRBJ1-2, with no clear D. The V gene lost 0 bases and the J gene lost 7 bases, with 21 bases spanning the gap. CDR1 and CDR2 from the germline V gene are LNHDA and SQIVND (reference sequence). This CDR3 contains 17 residues. This chain's CDR3 is CASSIDTYQAASVGYTF. The CDR3, as DNA: TGTGCCAGTAGTATAGATACTTATCAGGCCGCGTCCGTTGGCTACACCTTC.

The chain joins TRBV5-6 to TRBJ2-3; TRBD2 agrees at 7 bases. Losses at the gene ends were 4 bases for V and 5 bases for J; bases not matched to a gene: 10. The CDR3 has 15 residues. CDR1 is SGHDT, CDR2 YYEEEE, per germline. The CDR3 DNA follows: TGTGCCAGCAGCGCGCCCGGGACTACAAGAGATACGCAGTATTTT. It specifies CASSAPGTTRDTQYF. Full variable domain (missing parts from reference TRBV5-6 and TRBJ2-3): DAGVTQSPTHLIKTRGQQVTLRCSPKSGHDTVSWYQQALGQGPQFIFQYYEEEERQRGNFPDRFSGHQFPNYSSELNVNALLLGDSALYLCASSAPGTTRDTQYFGPGTRLTVL.

This chain links TRBV11-2 with TRBJ2-1; 11 bases line up with TRBD2. Germline CDR1 is SGHAT and CDR2 is FQNNGV. The CDR3 extends over 16 amino acids. The trim removed 5 bases at V and 8 bases at J, leaving 11 bases unmatched. This CDR3 is CASSIFSGGAGYEQFF. The CDR3, as DNA: TGTGCCAGCAGCATCTTTAGCGGGGGGGCCGGCTATGAGCAGTTCTTC.

The chain employs TRBV5-1 and TRBJ2-7; TRBD2 agrees at 13 bases. The V and J ends lost 3 bases and 4 bases, in that order; junction bases with no gene match: 1. This CDR3 has 14 residues. Germline assignment: CDR1 SGHRS and CDR2 YFSETQ. The CDR3 loop reads CASSWTSGGYEQYF. The CDR3 DNA is TGCGCCAGCAGCTGGACTAGCGGGGGATACGAGCAGTACTTC.

The genes are TRBV19 and TRBJ2-5, with D hard to call. Germline V lookup: CDR1 LNHDA, CDR2 SQIVND (reference sequence). The CDR3 runs 16 residues. The germline V and J ends were trimmed by 4 bases and 3 bases, with 18 bases remaining between them. This chain's CDR3 is CASSTIWAKGEETQYF. The CDR3 DNA follows: TGTGCCAGTAGTACAATCTGGGCCAAAGGCGAAGAGACCCAGTACTTC. Filled out from reference TRBV19 and TRBJ2-5, the complete variable domain reads DGGITQSPKYLFRKEGQNVTLSCEQNLNHDAMYWYRQDPGQGLRLIYYSQIVNDFQKGDIAEGYSVSREKKESFPLTVTSAQKNPTAFYLCASSTIWAKGEETQYFGPGTRLLVL.

The genes are TRBV7-2 and TRBJ2-1, with 8 bases fitting TRBD2. Germline assignment: CDR1 SGHTA and CDR2 FQGNSA. This CDR3 spans 15 amino acids. Trimming at V came to 5 bases and at J to 4 bases, leaving 7 bases not matched to a gene. CDR3 in amino acids: CASSPGRGAYNEQFF. The DNA of the CDR3 is TGTGCCAGCAGCCCAGGGCGGGGGGCTTACAATGAGCAGTTCTTC.

The genes are TRBV19 and TRBJ2-1; 8 positions agree with TRBD2. After removal of 4 bases from V and 4 bases from J, the junction contained 3 bases not matched to a gene. This CDR3 is 14 amino acids long. Looked up from germline, CDR1 is LNHDA and CDR2 is SQIVND (reference sequence). The CDR3 nucleotides are TGTGCCAGTAGTAAAGCGGGAGCGTACAATGAGCAGTTCTTC. Protein sequence: CASSKAGAYNEQFF.

This chain joins TRBV13 and TRBJ2-5; D not certain. The CDR3 is 15 amino acids. Trimming cost V 5 bases and J 5 bases, with 18 bases left between them. CDR1 PRHDT and CDR2 FYEKMQ come from the germline V gene (reference sequence). The CDR3 sequence is CASSGGASLFETQYF. CDR3 bases: TGTGCCAGCAGCGGCGGAGCTTCCCTCTTTGAGACCCAGTACTTC. Supplemented by reference TRBV13 and TRBJ2-5, the full variable domain reads AAGVIQSPRHLIKEKRETATLKCYPIPRHDTVYWYQQGPGQDPQFLISFYEKMQSDKGSIPDRFSAQQFSDYHSELNMSSLELGDSALYFCASSGGASLFETQYFGPGTRLLVL.

This clone has a single count. The gene calls are TRBV28 and TRBJ1-1; D uncertain. There are 15 residues in the CDR3. Germline CDR1 reads MDHEN; CDR2 reads SYDVKM. With 1 base removed from V and 0 bases from J, the gap between germline ends came to 9 bases. The CDR3 nucleotides are TGTGCCAGCAGTTTATCCGGGGTCATGAACACTGAAGCTTTCTTT. It translates to CASSLSGVMNTEAFF.

CDR3 bases: TGTGCCAGCAGTGCAAGGACAGGGGGAGGTTTTGCGCCCCTCCACTTT. Protein: CASSARTGGGFAPLHF. The chain uses TRBV28 and TRBJ1-6, with TRBD1 identical over 10 bases. The CDR3 spans 16 residues. Germline lookup yields CDR1 MDHEN and CDR2 SYDVKM. Germline trimming cut 5 bases from V and 13 bases from J; bases unmatched to any gene: 14.

This clone was counted once. This chain joins TRBV20-1 and TRBJ2-3; unclear D gene. Between the trimmed V and J ends, which lost 7 bases and 6 bases, there was a span of 8 bases. Germline loops: CDR1 DFQATT, CDR2 SNEGSKA (reference sequence). The CDR3 contains 10 residues. This CDR3 is CSVPSDTQYF. The CDR3 nucleotides read TGCAGTGTCCCCAGTGATACGCAGTATTTT.

The J gene is TRBJ2-1, the V gene TRBV18, with D possibly TRBD2 on 5 matching bases. Trimming left V 0 bases short and J 9 bases short, with 15 bases between. This CDR3 comprises 15 residues. CDR1 KGHSH and CDR2 LQKENI come from the germline V gene. This CDR3 reads CASSPPLDQRGEQFF. In nucleotides, the CDR3 is TGTGCCAGCTCACCACCGTTAGACCAACGGGGTGAGCAGTTCTTC.

The V gene is TRBV28, the J gene TRBJ2-7, with 8 bases that match TRBD1. Germline V gene lookup returns CDR1 MDHEN and CDR2 SYDVKM. Trimming removed 7 bases from V and 4 bases from J; junction bases left unmatched: 6. This CDR3 is built from 13 residues. The CDR3 sequence is CASTLGQGYEQYF. DNA for the CDR3: TGTGCCAGCACGCTCGGACAGGGATACGAGCAGTACTTC. The entire variable domain, with the rest obtained from reference TRBV28 and TRBJ2-7, is as follows: DVKVTQSSRYLVKRTGEKVFLECVQDMDHENMFWYRQDPGLGLRLIYFSYDVKMKEKGDIPEGYSVSREKKERFSLILESASTNQTSMYLCASTLGQGYEQYFGPGTRLTVT.

The V gene is TRBV5-4, the J gene TRBJ2-1; the D gene is possibly TRBD1 (6 bases). The CDR3 is made up of 15 amino acids. V shed 3 bases and J shed 8 bases, with 18 bases lying between them. Germline CDR1 is SGHNT and CDR2 is YYREEE (reference sequence). The CDR3 loop reads CASSSDGQRVDEQFF. In DNA form, the CDR3 reads TGTGCCAGCAGCTCCGACGGACAGAGGGTCGATGAGCAGTTCTTC.

The chain employs TRBV4-1 and TRBJ2-3; D remains ambiguous. Trimming took 1 base from V and 5 from J, leaving 4 bases between them. Per germline, CDR1 MGHRA and CDR2 YSYEKL. This CDR3 comprises 12 residues. The CDR3 sequence is CASSQALDTQYF. The DNA for the CDR3 is TGCGCCAGCAGCCAAGCATTAGATACGCAGTATTTT.

The chain couples TRBV15 to TRBJ2-4, with D possibly matching TRBD2 (5 bases). Germline CDR1 is LNHNV and CDR2 is YYDKDF (reference sequence). There are 17 residues in the CDR3. V lost 1 base to trimming and J lost 0 bases, with 13 bases between them. The DNA for the CDR3 is TGTGCCACCAGCAGAGCGGCCCGAGGGAGAGCCAAAAACATTCAGTACTTC. This sequence encodes CATSRAARGRAKNIQYF.

The table lists this clone with a few counts. This chain joins TRBV4-1 and TRBJ1-3, with D perhaps TRBD1 (6 bases). Germline CDR1 reads MGHRA; CDR2 reads YSYEKL. This CDR3 region has 14 residues. Trimming removed 1 base at V and 4 bases at J, with 8 bases between. The DNA for the CDR3 is TGCGCCAGCAGCCAAGGGGACATGGGAAACACCATATATTTT. Its protein is CASSQGDMGNTIYF.

The V gene is TRBV6-6, the J gene TRBJ2-1; TRBD2 is a possible D gene (5 bases). V was trimmed by 5 bases and J by 2 bases, leaving 13 bases between them. The CDR3 sequence is 15 residues long. Germline V gene data show CDR1 as MNHNY and CDR2 as SVGAGI (reference sequence). The CDR3 nucleotides are TGTGCCAGCAGTCCCGAAGAGGGCCCCTACAATGAGCAGTTCTTC. Translated, it gives CASSPEEGPYNEQFF.

Only one count was recorded for this clone. The chain joins TRBV5-1 to TRBJ2-5; TRBD1 matches 7 bases. This CDR3 comprises 14 residues. The V gene's germline CDR1 is SGHRS and CDR2 YFSETQ. Trimming cost V 4 bases and J 6 bases; bases outside gene matches: 9. CDR3 sequence: CASSPDRVDKTQYF. As DNA, the CDR3 is TGCGCCAGCAGCCCCGACAGGGTCGATAAGACCCAGTACTTC.

The rearrangement joins TRBV7-9 to TRBJ2-1, with D possibly matching TRBD2 (5 bases). The CDR3 is made up of 17 amino acids. With 5 bases removed from V and 0 bases from J, the gap between germline ends came to 17 bases. Germline-derived CDR1 and CDR2 are SEHNR and FQNEAQ (reference sequence). The CDR3 here is CASSPTPGVSSYNEQFF. DNA for the CDR3: TGTGCCAGCAGCCCTACCCCCGGGGTGAGCTCCTACAATGAGCAGTTCTTC.

The chain recombines TRBV7-9 with TRBJ2-5, with a possible D match to TRBD2 (6 bases). From germline, CDR1 is SEHNR and CDR2 FQNEAQ (reference sequence). V was pared by 3 bases and J by 5 bases, with 10 bases between. This CDR3 is built from 13 residues. The CDR3 bases are TGTGCCAGCAGCTTTGTCGGGAGTGAGACCCAGTACTTC. Amino acids: CASSFVGSETQYF.

J is TRBJ1-1 and V is TRBV20-1; TRBD1 matches at 7 bases. Germline assignment: CDR1 DFQATT and CDR2 SNEGSKA (reference sequence). CDR3 length: 11 residues. With 5 bases clipped from V and 11 bases from J, the junction kept 8 bases outside the gene matches. CDR3 protein: CSAGPPGGAFF. CDR3 nucleotides: TGCAGTGCTGGGCCCCCAGGGGGTGCTTTCTTT.

The V and J genes are TRBV5-6 and TRBJ1-4, with D hard to call. From germline, CDR1 is SGHDT and CDR2 YYEEEE. The CDR3 loop spans 16 amino acids. V was shortened by 4 bases and J by 2 bases, with 15 bases between the two germline ends. The CDR3: CASSRGSRQTNEKLFF. The CDR3 region has the DNA TGTGCCAGCAGCCGGGGATCTCGCCAGACTAATGAAAAACTGTTTTTT.